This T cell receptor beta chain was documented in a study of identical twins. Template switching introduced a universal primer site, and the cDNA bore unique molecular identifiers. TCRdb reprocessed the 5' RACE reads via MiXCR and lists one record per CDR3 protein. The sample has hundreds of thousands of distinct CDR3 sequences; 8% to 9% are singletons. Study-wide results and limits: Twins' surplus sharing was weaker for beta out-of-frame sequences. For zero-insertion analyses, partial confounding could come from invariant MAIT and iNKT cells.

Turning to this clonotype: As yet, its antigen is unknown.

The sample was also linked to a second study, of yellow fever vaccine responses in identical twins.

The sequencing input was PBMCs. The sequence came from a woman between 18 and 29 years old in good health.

The CDR3 region is CASRRDQRDYEQYF. The CDR3 DNA follows: TGTGCCAGCAGGAGGGACCAAAGGGACTACGAGCAGTACTTC. The chain combines TRBV28 with TRBJ2-7, with D perhaps matching TRBD1 or TRBD2 (5 bases each). CDR3 size: 14 residues. V was trimmed by 6 bases and J by 3 bases, leaving 15 bases between them. CDR1 MDHEN and CDR2 SYDVKM come from the germline V gene.